The T cell receptor beta chain under discussion was sequenced for a study of T-cell reconstitution after alpha-beta-depleted transplantation in children. A library of TCRbeta sequences, prepared with unique molecular identifiers, was generated. TCRdb recomputed calls from the PCR reads with MiXCR, one row per CDR3 protein. The repertoire holds about 980,000 distinct CDR3 sequences, with around 30% as singletons. V dropped 0 bases and J dropped 2 bases, with 12 bases sitting between them. CDR1 SGHRS and CDR2 YFSETQ come from the germline V gene. The CDR3 is 15 residues long. Notes on the study in general: Alpha-beta T cells about two months after transplant reportedly derived from several hundred expanded graft clones.

The table lists this clonotype with a few counts. Antigen: not known. The sequence was collected from a boy younger than two who had a stem cell transplant for SCID, so the T cells may come from the graft donor. The sequenced sample was PBMCs, mostly from graft donor cells, obtained 360 days after TCRalphabeta/CD19-depleted stem cell transplant. V usage is TRBV5-1 and J usage is TRBJ2-7, with TRBD1 as a possible D gene (6 bases). CDR3 in amino acids: CASSLAPGQAYEQYF. CDR3 coding DNA: TGCGCCAGCAGCTTGGCGCCGGGACAAGCCTACGAGCAGTACTTC.